These 12 T cell receptor beta chains originate from one sample sequenced in a study of pediatric ulcerative colitis. The rectum was sampled with one to two pinch biopsies at colonoscopy. TCRdb keeps only in-frame clones here, not all; method: immunoSEQ multiplex PCR. The sample records about 35,000 clones, 80% to 85% being singletons. The sequencing input was gut tissue. The receptors were gathered from a boy between 10 and 17 years old with mild ulcerative colitis.

The chain joins TRBV5-8 to TRBJ2-2; possibly TRBD2 for D (6 bases). CDR3 size: 16 residues. Deletions cut 3 bases from V and 4 bases from J, with 16 bases between. CDR1 and CDR2 from the germline V gene are SGHTS and YDEGEE. CDR3 sequence reads: CASSSPGGSGTGELFF. CDR3 DNA sequence: TGTGCCAGCAGCTCGCCCGGAGGGTCGGGCACCGGGGAGCTGTTTTTT.

V usage is TRBV5-4 and J usage is TRBJ2-1; D is unresolved. The CDR3 sequence is 14 residues long. V lost 0 bases to trimming and J lost 3 bases, with 7 bases between them. Germline V gene lookup returns CDR1 SGHNT and CDR2 YYREEE (reference sequence). CDR3 DNA sequence: TGTGCCAGCAGCTTGGCGACTGGCTACAATGAGCAGTTCTTC. The encoded protein is CASSLATGYNEQFF.

This clone has just a few counts. The genes are TRBV11-2 and TRBJ1-6, with a tentative D call TRBD1 (5 bases). Germline lookup yields CDR1 SGHAT and CDR2 FQNNGV. Trimming removed 3 bases from V and 5 bases from J, with 11 bases in between. This CDR3 is 15 amino acids long. The CDR3 coding sequence is TGTGCCAGCAGCTTTCGGGCAGGGAATAATTCACCCCTCCACTTT. Amino acids: CASSFRAGNNSPLHF.

J is TRBJ1-1 and V is TRBV5-4; the D gene is possibly TRBD1 (6 bases). CDR1 is SGHNT, CDR2 YYREEE, per germline (reference sequence). V shed 2 bases and J shed 1 base, with 15 bases lying between them. This CDR3 has 16 amino acids. Here the CDR3 reads CASSFSSGGANTEAFF. CDR3 DNA: TGTGCCAGCAGCTTCTCAAGCGGGGGGGCGAACACTGAAGCTTTCTTT.

This chain connects TRBV25-1 to TRBJ1-1; TRBD1 matches 11 bases. CDR1 MGHDK and CDR2 SYGVNS come from the germline V gene. This CDR3 has 17 amino acids. V was pared by 2 bases and J by 1 base, with 6 bases of the junction left unmatched. The CDR3, as DNA: TGTGCCAGCAGTGAAGAGAAGGACAGGGGGCCGAACACTGAAGCTTTCTTT. Its translation: CASSEEKDRGPNTEAFF.

This clone has more than one count but fewer than ten. CDR3: CASSIGVWTDTQYF. The CDR3 bases are TGTGCCAGTAGTATAGGGGTTTGGACAGATACGCAGTATTTT. V gene TRBV19 combines with J gene TRBJ2-3; no reliable D call. V lost 1 base to trimming and J lost 3 bases, with 8 bases between them. This CDR3 spans 14 amino acids. The germline V gene has CDR1 LNHDA and CDR2 SQIVND (reference sequence).

The genes are TRBV9 and TRBJ2-5, with D tentatively TRBD2 (5 bases). The CDR3 runs 14 residues. The V gene's germline CDR1 is SGDLS and CDR2 YYNGEE. Trimming left V 0 bases short and J 3 bases short, with 9 bases between. The CDR3 DNA reads as TGTGCCAGCAGCGTAGGAAACGGGGAAGAGACCCAGTACTTC. It translates to CASSVGNGEETQYF.

This clone was counted a few times. The genes are TRBV2 and TRBJ1-2, with D possibly being TRBD1 (5 bases). V lost 6 bases to trimming and J lost 8 bases, with 19 bases between them. This CDR3 region has 14 residues. The germline V gene has CDR1 SNHLY and CDR2 FYNNEI. CDR3 DNA: TGTGCCAGCAGATTGGCCAGGGAGCTTGGGGGCTACACCTTC. Its protein product is CASRLARELGGYTF.

This rearrangement joins TRBV10-2 to TRBJ2-1; possible D gene TRBD2, 6 bases. Between the trimmed V and J ends, which lost 7 bases and 4 bases, there was a span of 14 bases. Germline values: CDR1 WSHSY, CDR2 SAAADI. The CDR3 runs to 14 residues. In nucleotides, the CDR3 is TGCGCCAGCAATCAGGCGGGAAATTACAATGAGCAGTTCTTC. The encoded protein is CASNQAGNYNEQFF.

This chain connects TRBV15 to TRBJ1-2, with D perhaps TRBD1 (6 bases). Trimming removed 5 bases at V and 5 bases at J, with 15 bases between. CDR1 LNHNV and CDR2 YYDKDF come from the germline V gene (reference sequence). This CDR3 region has 14 residues. The CDR3 region has the DNA TGTGCCACCAGCCCAACCCGGACAGCTTATGGCTACACCTTC. This encodes CATSPTRTAYGYTF.

J is TRBJ1-2 and V is TRBV5-4, with TRBD1 identical over 10 bases. CDR1 SGHNT and CDR2 YYREEE come from the germline V gene (reference sequence). The ends lost 3 bases at V and 6 bases at J; junction bases unmatched: 5. CDR3 size: 14 residues. The CDR3 here is CASSSPGQGNGYTF. CDR3 bases: TGTGCCAGCAGCTCTCCGGGACAGGGGAATGGCTACACCTTC. Combining the CDR3 with reference TRBV5-4 and TRBJ1-2 gives the whole variable domain ETGVTQSPTHLIKTRGQQVTLRCSSQSGHNTVSWYQQALGQGPQFIFQYYREEENGRGNFPPRFSGLQFPNYSSELNVNALELDDSALYLCASSSPGQGNGYTFGSGTRLTVV.

The gene calls are TRBV5-1 and TRBJ1-1; a weak D match, TRBD1 (6 bases). This CDR3 comprises 19 residues. The germline V and J ends were trimmed by 4 bases and 0 bases, with 25 bases remaining between them. Germline loops: CDR1 SGHRS, CDR2 YFSETQ. The CDR3 loop is CASSPYVGAGGQMNTEAFF. CDR3 sequence (DNA): TGCGCCAGCAGCCCGTACGTCGGGGCTGGGGGCCAAATGAACACTGAAGCTTTCTTT.